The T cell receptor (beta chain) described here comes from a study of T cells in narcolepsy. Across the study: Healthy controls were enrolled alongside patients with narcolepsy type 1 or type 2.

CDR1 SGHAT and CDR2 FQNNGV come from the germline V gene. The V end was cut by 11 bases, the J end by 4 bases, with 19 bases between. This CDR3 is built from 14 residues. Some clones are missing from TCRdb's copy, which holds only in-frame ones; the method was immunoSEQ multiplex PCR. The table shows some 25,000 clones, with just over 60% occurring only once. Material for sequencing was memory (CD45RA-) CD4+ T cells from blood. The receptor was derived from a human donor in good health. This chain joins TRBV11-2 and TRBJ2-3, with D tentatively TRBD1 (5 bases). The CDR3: CACAGQGAADTQYF. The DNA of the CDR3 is TGTGCCTGCGCCGGACAAGGGGCCGCAGATACGCAGTATTTT.